This TCR beta chain was identified during a study of a mutant IDH1 vaccine in newly diagnosed glioma. As to this clone: Its antigen is not identified.

As to time point: week 11, during vaccination. One vaccine dose held 300 ug of mutant IDH1 20-mer peptide and came with topical imiquimod. Points from the study as a whole: Pseudoprogression looked unconnected to shifts in top peripheral T cell clonotypes.

This CDR3 region has 16 residues. Germline V lookup: CDR1 LNHDA, CDR2 SQIVND (reference sequence). V dropped 6 bases and J dropped 7; count of bases not matched to a gene: 14. Sequencing used immunoSEQ multiplex PCR; TCRdb keeps in-frame clones, though not all of them. The sample has around 62,000 clones, around 89% seen once. This sequence was found in a man between 35 and 55 years old with glioma. This sample comprised PBMCs, obtained from a glioma patient whose treatment included an IDH1 peptide vaccine. The chain carries TRBV19 and TRBJ1-1; 10 bases line up with TRBD1. The CDR3 DNA reads TGTGCCAGTAGGCCGTCTCCCGGGACAGGGGCCTTTGAAGCTTTCTTT. Its translation: CASRPSPGTGAFEAFF.